Below are 9 T cell receptor beta chains sequenced from a single sample in a study of blood T cell repertoires in COVID-19. Using immunoSEQ multiplex PCR, the repertoire was profiled, and TCRdb retains in-frame clones only, with some absent. The repertoire holds about 40,000 clones, with about 90% as singletons. Sequenced input: peripheral blood. These receptors all come from a woman aged 25 to 45 in a cohort sampled during active COVID-19.

The chain carries TRBV4-2 and TRBJ2-3, with 8 bases aligning to TRBD1. The trim removed 4 bases at V and 2 bases at J, leaving 5 bases unmatched. Germline V gene lookup returns CDR1 LGHNA and CDR2 YNFKEQ. The CDR3 is 15 residues long. DNA of the CDR3: TGTGCCAGCAGCCCTCGACAGGGGATCACAGATACGCAGTATTTT. Amino acids: CASSPRQGITDTQYF.

This chain links TRBV9 with TRBJ2-1, with TRBD2 matching 13 bases. Germline CDR1 reads SGDLS; CDR2 reads YYNGEE. The CDR3 is 19 amino acids. V was pared by 4 bases and J by 4 bases, with 14 bases of the junction left unmatched. CDR3 DNA sequence: TGTGCCAGCAGCTCCCGGACTAGCGGGAGCTCGGACTATTACAATGAGCAGTTCTTC. Its translation is CASSSRTSGSSDYYNEQFF. Full variable domain (outside the CDR3, taken from reference TRBV9 and TRBJ2-1): DSGVTQTPKHLITATGQRVTLRCSPRSGDLSVYWYQQSLDQGLQFLIQYYNGEERAKGNILERFSAQQFPDLHSELNLSSLELGDSALYFCASSSRTSGSSDYYNEQFFGPGTRLTVL.

The chain recombines TRBV5-1 with TRBJ2-1; perhaps TRBD1 as D (5 bases). Looked up from germline, CDR1 is SGHRS and CDR2 is YFSETQ. The V end was cut by 0 bases, the J end by 7 bases, with 17 bases between. The CDR3 is made up of 16 amino acids. The CDR3 DNA reads as TGCGCCAGCAGCTTGGCGCTCAGGGCCATAGAAAATGAGCAGTTCTTC. It specifies CASSLALRAIENEQFF.

The genes are TRBV3-1 (or the pseudogene TRBV3-2) and TRBJ1-1, with 7 nucleotides matching TRBD1. Germline values: CDR1 LGHDT, CDR2 YNNKEL (reference sequence). The CDR3 sequence is 13 residues long. The V gene end was trimmed by 4 bases and the J gene end by 11 bases; junction bases not matched to a gene: 10. The CDR3 region is CASSPNRGLEAFF. As DNA, the CDR3 is TGTGCCAGCAGCCCCAACAGGGGACTGGAGGCTTTCTTT.

The chain is built from TRBV3-1 (or the pseudogene TRBV3-2) and TRBJ1-2; the match to TRBD1 covers 8 bases. There are 13 residues in the CDR3. Trimming removed 3 bases from V and 8 bases from J; junction bases left unmatched: 5. CDR1 and CDR2 (germline): LGHDT, YNNKEL (reference sequence). The DNA of the CDR3 is TGTGCCAGCAGCCAGACAGGGGCCGGAGGCTACACCTTC. Its translation: CASSQTGAGGYTF.

The gene calls are TRBV9 and TRBJ2-4; 7 bases fit TRBD2. This CDR3 region has 16 residues. CDR1 SGDLS and CDR2 YYNGEE come from the germline V gene. Trimming at V came to 0 bases and at J to 3 bases, leaving 6 bases not matched to a gene. The chain's CDR3 is CASSVGGGMGKNIQYF. CDR3 nucleotide sequence: TGTGCCAGCAGCGTAGGGGGAGGGATGGGCAAAAACATTCAGTACTTC. The full variable domain, rest sourced from reference TRBV9 and TRBJ2-4, is DSGVTQTPKHLITATGQRVTLRCSPRSGDLSVYWYQQSLDQGLQFLIQYYNGEERAKGNILERFSAQQFPDLHSELNLSSLELGDSALYFCASSVGGGMGKNIQYFGAGTRLSVL.

The chain employs TRBV2 and TRBJ2-6; TRBD2 agrees at 12 bases. This CDR3 is built from 19 residues. Looked up from germline, CDR1 is SNHLY and CDR2 is FYNNEI. V lost 6 bases, J lost 0 bases, and 9 bases stayed unmatched. For the CDR3, the DNA is TGTGCCAGCAGCGAAACGCGACTAGCGGGAGTCTCTGGGGCCAACGTCCTGACTTTC. Encoded protein: CASSETRLAGVSGANVLTF.

V gene TRBV7-9 combines with J gene TRBJ2-1; possibly TRBD2 for D (5 bases). The germline V gene has CDR1 SEHNR and CDR2 FQNEAQ (reference sequence). V was shortened by 0 bases and J by 14 bases, with 11 bases between the two germline ends. The CDR3 is made up of 12 amino acids. The chain's CDR3 is CASSLADSGKFF. The DNA of the CDR3 is TGTGCCAGCAGCTTAGCGGACTCGGGGAAGTTCTTC.

The CDR3 region is CASSDNEGAAKNIQYF. The CDR3 DNA sequence: TGTGCCAGCAGTGATAATGAGGGGGCGGCCAAAAACATTCAGTACTTC. The chain carries TRBV2 and TRBJ2-4, with 7 bases matching TRBD1. CDR1 is SNHLY, CDR2 FYNNEI, per germline. The CDR3 runs 16 residues. With 3 bases clipped from V and 1 base from J, the junction kept 6 bases outside the gene matches.